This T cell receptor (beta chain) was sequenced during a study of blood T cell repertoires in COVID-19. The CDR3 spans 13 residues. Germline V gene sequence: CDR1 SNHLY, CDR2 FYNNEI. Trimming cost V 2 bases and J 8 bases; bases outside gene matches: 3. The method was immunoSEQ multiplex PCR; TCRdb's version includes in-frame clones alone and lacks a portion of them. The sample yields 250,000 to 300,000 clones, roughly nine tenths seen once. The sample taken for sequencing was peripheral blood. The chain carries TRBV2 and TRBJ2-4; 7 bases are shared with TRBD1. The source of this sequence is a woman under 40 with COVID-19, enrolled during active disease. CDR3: CASSETGVDIQYF. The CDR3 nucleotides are TGTGCCAGCAGTGAAACAGGGGTGGACATTCAGTACTTC. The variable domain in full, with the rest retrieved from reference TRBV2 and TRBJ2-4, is EPEVTQTPSHQVTQMGQEVILRCVPISNHLYFYWYRQILGQKVEFLVSFYNNEISEKSEIFDDQFSVERPDGSNFTLKIRSTKLEDSAMYFCASSETGVDIQYFGAGTRLSVL.